The 26 T cell receptor beta chains below were found in one sample sequenced in a study of cytomegalovirus exposure and HLA in healthy donors. Vbeta (60) and Jbeta (13) primers were used in the PCR. Sequencing used immunoSEQ multiplex PCR; TCRdb keeps in-frame clones, though not all of them. Of 150,000 to 200,000 clones in the sample, about 80% were seen once. The sample consisted of PBMCs. All receptors derive from a woman aged 50 to 65 in good health and CMV-seronegative.

The gene calls are TRBV7-2 and TRBJ2-5; D might be TRBD2 (6 bases). The CDR3 has 17 amino acids. V was trimmed by 8 bases and J by 2 bases, leaving 24 bases between them. The germline CDR1 and CDR2 sequences are SGHTA and FQGNSA. The CDR3: CASSLRRFGTEQETQYF. DNA of the CDR3: TGTGCCAGCTCCCTTCGGCGTTTTGGGACTGAACAAGAGACCCAGTACTTC.

The rearrangement links TRBV29-1 to TRBJ2-7; maybe TRBD1 (5 bases). The germline CDR1 and CDR2 sequences are SQVTM and ANQGSEA. V lost 4 bases and J 2 bases, leaving 21 bases between the germline ends. This CDR3 spans 16 amino acids. CDR3 DNA sequence: TGCAGCGTTGTCCCGCACATATCGACAGCCACCTACGAGCAGTACTTC. This gives the protein CSVVPHISTATYEQYF.

The chain employs TRBV19 and TRBJ1-3; D call uncertain. The V and J ends lost 3 bases and 0 bases respectively, with 9 bases between them. The V gene's germline CDR1 is LNHDA and CDR2 SQIVND (reference sequence). The CDR3 consists of 15 residues. The CDR3 protein is CASSIMTYSGNTIYF. The DNA of the CDR3 is TGTGCCAGTAGTATCATGACTTACTCTGGAAACACCATATATTTT.

The CDR3 is CASSGPPLTGGANTQYF. The CDR3 nucleotides are TGTGCCAGCAGTGGGCCACCCTTGACAGGGGGCGCAAATACGCAGTATTTT. This chain connects TRBV25-1 to TRBJ2-3, with 10 bases identical to TRBD1. The CDR3 contains 17 residues. Germline-derived CDR1 and CDR2 are MGHDK and SYGVNS. V lost 4 bases, J lost 7 bases, and 14 bases stayed unmatched.

J is TRBJ2-4 and V is TRBV6-1, with 7 bases lining up with TRBD1. This CDR3 region has 15 residues. Germline trimming cut 5 bases from V and 6 bases from J; bases unmatched to any gene: 10. Germline assignment: CDR1 MNHNS and CDR2 SASEGT. This CDR3 is CASSLARGSGNIQYF. The CDR3 nucleotides are TGTGCCAGCAGTCTAGCCAGGGGGTCGGGAAACATTCAGTACTTC.

The chain combines TRBV7-9 with TRBJ2-2, with 9 bases aligning to TRBD2. CDR1 and CDR2 (germline): SEHNR, FQNEAQ (reference sequence). V trimming: 5 bases; J trimming: 1 base; junction bases outside the gene matches: 5. The CDR3 spans 16 residues. This CDR3 reads CASSPTSGGNTGELFF. The CDR3 nucleotides read TGTGCCAGCAGCCCGACTAGCGGTGGGAACACCGGGGAGCTGTTTTTT.

V gene TRBV28 combines with J gene TRBJ2-7; 9 bases match TRBD1. CDR1 is MDHEN, CDR2 SYDVKM, per germline. The CDR3 length is 14 residues. Losses at the gene ends were 2 bases for V and 6 bases for J; bases not matched to a gene: 5. The DNA of the CDR3 is TGTGCCAGCAGTTTAGGGGACAGGGTTCTCGAGCAGTACTTC. It encodes CASSLGDRVLEQYF.

The chain employs TRBV9 and TRBJ2-7, with 8 nucleotides matching TRBD2. Per the germline V gene, CDR1 is SGDLS and CDR2 is YYNGEE. After removal of 4 bases from V and 0 bases from J, the junction contained 9 bases not matched to a gene. The length of the CDR3 is 16 residues. CDR3 amino acids: CASSPSRGGLSYEQYF. The CDR3 nucleotides read TGTGCCAGCAGCCCATCACGGGGGGGGCTCTCCTACGAGCAGTACTTC.

The chain joins TRBV6-1 to TRBJ1-5; D is undetermined. This CDR3 is built from 13 residues. V lost 2 bases and J lost 7, with 9 bases in between. The germline CDR1 and CDR2 sequences are MNHNS and SASEGT. The CDR3 region is CASSEFGEQPQHF. The DNA of the CDR3 is TGTGCCAGCAGTGAATTCGGGGAGCAGCCCCAGCATTTT.

V is TRBV21-1 and J is TRBJ2-2; no DNA check was done on the table's D call, TRBD2. TRBV21-1 is given as a pseudogene. The CDR3 covers 16 residues. The CDR3 is CASGGDIPANTGELFF. The CDR3 nucleotides read TGTGCCAGCGGGGGGGACATCCCCGCGAACACCGGGGAGCTGTTTTTT.

This chain joins TRBV10-3 and TRBJ1-4; no firm D call. The CDR3 length is 13 residues. V dropped 8 bases and J dropped 4 bases, with 11 bases sitting between them. From germline, CDR1 is ENHRY and CDR2 SYGVKD. The CDR3 reads CAIQGGFNEKLFF. CDR3 in DNA: TGTGCCATCCAAGGAGGCTTTAATGAAAAACTGTTTTTT.

This chain uses TRBV6-5 with TRBJ1-1; 7 bases are shared with TRBD1. This CDR3 has 14 amino acids. In germline, CDR1 is MNHEY, CDR2 SVGAGI. The V gene end was trimmed by 2 bases and the J gene end by 1 base; junction bases not matched to a gene: 1. The CDR3 loop is CASSYDRENTEAFF. The CDR3 DNA reads TGTGCCAGCAGTTACGACAGGGAGAACACTGAAGCTTTCTTT.

The genes are TRBV6-5 and TRBJ1-2; D is undetermined. Germline lookup yields CDR1 MNHEY and CDR2 SVGAGI. This CDR3 is 13 amino acids long. V lost 5 bases and J 3 bases, leaving 10 bases between the germline ends. CDR3 amino acids: CASSVESYYGYTF. CDR3 DNA sequence: TGTGCCAGCAGTGTCGAGAGCTACTATGGCTACACCTTC.

The chain carries TRBV4-3 and TRBJ2-5; D may be TRBD1 (8 bases). TRBJ2-7 matches the DNA end more closely, so the J call is doubtful. This CDR3 comprises 17 residues. Germline V gene lookup returns CDR1 LGHNA and CDR2 YSLEER. CDR3 DNA: TGCGCCAGCAGCCAAGAACCGGACAGGGAGGGATTCTACGAGCAGTACTTC. It encodes CASSQEPDREGFYEQYF.

The CDR3 sequence is CASSTSTGYNEQFF. The CDR3 nucleotides read TGTGCCAGCAGCACGAGTACAGGGTACAATGAGCAGTTCTTC. The chain combines TRBV9 with TRBJ2-1; D is possibly TRBD1 (6 bases). The CDR3 has 14 amino acids. V lost 4 bases to trimming and J lost 4 bases, with 12 bases between them. Germline V gene lookup returns CDR1 SGDLS and CDR2 YYNGEE.

This rearrangement joins TRBV2 to TRBJ1-5; D ambiguous. The CDR3 spans 15 residues. With 6 bases removed from V and 0 bases from J, the gap between germline ends came to 12 bases. Germline V gives CDR1 SNHLY, CDR2 FYNNEI. The CDR3 sequence is CASSESKNSNQPQHF. CDR3 coding DNA: TGTGCCAGCAGCGAGTCCAAGAATAGCAATCAGCCCCAGCATTTT.

The chain carries TRBV27 and TRBJ1-2; D gene uncertain. Per germline, CDR1 MNHEY and CDR2 SMNVEV (reference sequence). V shed 5 bases and J shed 0 bases, with 19 bases lying between them. There are 17 residues in the CDR3. For the CDR3, the DNA is TGTGCCAGCAGTGTACGGGCTCCAGCGGGGACTAACTATGGCTACACCTTC. This encodes CASSVRAPAGTNYGYTF.

V usage is TRBV5-4 and J usage is TRBJ1-2; the match to TRBD1 covers 9 bases. The CDR3 totals 13 residues. Germline V gene sequence: CDR1 SGHNT, CDR2 YYREEE (reference sequence). V shed 4 bases, J shed 4 bases, and the junction held 2 bases outside the gene matches. In nucleotides, the CDR3 is TGTGCCAGCAGCCAGGACAGGGGCTATGGCTACACCTTC. It translates to CASSQDRGYGYTF.

The V and J genes are TRBV6-5 and TRBJ2-7; possible D gene TRBD2, 6 bases. This CDR3 has 13 amino acids. V dropped 10 bases and J dropped 1 base, with 14 bases sitting between them. Germline V lookup: CDR1 MNHEY, CDR2 SVGAGI. The CDR3 loop is CATAGPGSYEQYF. In DNA form, the CDR3 reads TGTGCCACCGCGGGACCGGGATCCTACGAGCAGTACTTC.

This chain joins TRBV2 and TRBJ2-1; D uncertain. Looked up from germline, CDR1 is SNHLY and CDR2 is FYNNEI. Trimming stripped 6 bases from V and 5 bases from J, with 5 bases between. The CDR3 is 11 residues long. For the CDR3, the DNA is TGTGCCAGCAGCACAGACAATGAGCAGTTCTTC. Translation gives CASSTDNEQFF. The entire variable domain, with the rest obtained from reference TRBV2 and TRBJ2-1, is as follows: EPEVTQTPSHQVTQMGQEVILRCVPISNHLYFYWYRQILGQKVEFLVSFYNNEISEKSEIFDDQFSVERPDGSNFTLKIRSTKLEDSAMYFCASSTDNEQFFGPGTRLTVL.

This clone occurred a few times. V and J are TRBV20-1 and TRBJ1-1, with D possibly being TRBD1 (5 bases). This CDR3 region has 11 residues. V was clipped by 6 bases and J by 8 bases, with 13 bases between them. The V gene's germline CDR1 is DFQATT and CDR2 SNEGSKA (reference sequence). Written as DNA, the CDR3 is TGCAGTGCCCTACGGCCAGGGGAAGCTTTCTTT. Its protein product is CSALRPGEAFF.

This clone has more than one count but fewer than ten. The gene calls are TRBV6-4 and TRBJ2-1, with 13 bases that match TRBD2. CDR3 length equals 15 residues. V dropped 3 bases and J dropped 4; count of bases not matched to a gene: 0. Germline-derived CDR1 and CDR2 are MRHNA and SNTAGT. For the CDR3, the DNA is TGTGCCAGCAGTGAACTAGCGGGGGGGTACAATGAGCAGTTCTTC. Amino acids: CASSELAGGYNEQFF.

The V and J genes are TRBV6-5 and TRBJ1-5, with TRBD1 matching 7 bases. Looked up from germline, CDR1 is MNHEY and CDR2 is SVGAGI. The CDR3 contains 15 residues. Germline trimming cut 7 bases from V and 0 bases from J; bases unmatched to any gene: 6. The CDR3 bases are TGTGCCAGCACAGACAGGGCGTATAGCAATCAGCCCCAGCATTTT. It translates to CASTDRAYSNQPQHF.

The rearrangement uses TRBV2 and TRBJ2-1, with TRBD2 matching 10 bases. This CDR3 is 15 amino acids long. Germline-derived CDR1 and CDR2 are SNHLY and FYNNEI. The V and J ends lost 4 bases and 9 bases, in that order; junction bases with no gene match: 9. This chain's CDR3 is CASSGSSAGGVEQFF. The CDR3 DNA reads TGTGCCAGCAGTGGGTCTTCAGCGGGGGGGGTTGAGCAGTTCTTC.

The V gene is TRBV18, the J gene TRBJ2-2; 10 bases align to TRBD1. V was pared by 2 bases and J by 5 bases, with 5 bases of the junction left unmatched. This CDR3 is built from 16 residues. Per the germline V gene, CDR1 is KGHSH and CDR2 is LQKENI. The CDR3 DNA reads TGTGCCAGCTCACCATCCTGGGACAGGGGTACCGGGGAGCTGTTTTTT. Protein sequence: CASSPSWDRGTGELFF.

The chain recombines TRBV5-4 with TRBJ2-1; tentative D call: TRBD2 (6 bases). V was trimmed by 4 bases and J by 1 base, leaving 21 bases between them. Germline values: CDR1 SGHNT, CDR2 YYREEE (reference sequence). This CDR3 has 18 amino acids. As DNA, the CDR3 is TGTGCCAGCAGCCACGGCGGGCGGGGAGGTTTGTCCTACAATGAGCAGTTCTTC. Translation gives CASSHGGRGGLSYNEQFF.